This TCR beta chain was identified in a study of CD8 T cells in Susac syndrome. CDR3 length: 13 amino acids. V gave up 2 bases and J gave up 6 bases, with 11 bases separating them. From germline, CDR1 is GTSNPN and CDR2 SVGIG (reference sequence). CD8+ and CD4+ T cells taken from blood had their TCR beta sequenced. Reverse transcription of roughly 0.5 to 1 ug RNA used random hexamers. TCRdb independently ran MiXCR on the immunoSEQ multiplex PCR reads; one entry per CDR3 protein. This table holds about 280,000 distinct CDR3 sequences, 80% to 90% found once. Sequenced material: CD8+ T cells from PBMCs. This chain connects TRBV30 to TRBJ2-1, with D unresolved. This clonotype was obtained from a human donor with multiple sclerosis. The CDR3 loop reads CAWSPGSPNEQFF. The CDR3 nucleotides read TGTGCCTGGAGTCCGGGCAGCCCCAATGAGCAGTTCTTC.